Here is one TCR beta chain with its context. The antigen is unknown. These data come from a study of cytomegalovirus exposure and HLA in healthy donors. Findings and limits, study-wide: Most of the CMV-associated TCR beta chains (in a later analysis) appeared to be HLA-restricted.

The CDR3 extends over 12 amino acids. The J segment lost 2 bases and the V segment lost 10 bases, leaving 5 bases of the junction unmatched. Germline V lookup: CDR1 MNHNS, CDR2 SASEGT. Primers: 60 Vbeta forward and 13 Jbeta reverse. Per the study methods: Approximately 83 million unique TCR beta chains, 8.5 million to 14 million shared, were counted in a later analysis. The method was immunoSEQ multiplex PCR; TCRdb's version includes in-frame clones alone and lacks a portion of them. The V and J calls and clone size are taken from that table; D and trimming were inferred from the DNA. The table records under 200,000 clones, over 70% of them present only once.

The TCR originated in a woman aged 25 to 39 in good health and CMV-seronegative. Sequencing used PBMCs. The gene calls are TRBV6-1 and TRBJ2-7; TRBD1 aligns across 7 bases. In DNA, the CDR3 is TGTGCCACCTCACAGGGGACCTACGAGCAGTACTTC. Residues: CATSQGTYEQYF.